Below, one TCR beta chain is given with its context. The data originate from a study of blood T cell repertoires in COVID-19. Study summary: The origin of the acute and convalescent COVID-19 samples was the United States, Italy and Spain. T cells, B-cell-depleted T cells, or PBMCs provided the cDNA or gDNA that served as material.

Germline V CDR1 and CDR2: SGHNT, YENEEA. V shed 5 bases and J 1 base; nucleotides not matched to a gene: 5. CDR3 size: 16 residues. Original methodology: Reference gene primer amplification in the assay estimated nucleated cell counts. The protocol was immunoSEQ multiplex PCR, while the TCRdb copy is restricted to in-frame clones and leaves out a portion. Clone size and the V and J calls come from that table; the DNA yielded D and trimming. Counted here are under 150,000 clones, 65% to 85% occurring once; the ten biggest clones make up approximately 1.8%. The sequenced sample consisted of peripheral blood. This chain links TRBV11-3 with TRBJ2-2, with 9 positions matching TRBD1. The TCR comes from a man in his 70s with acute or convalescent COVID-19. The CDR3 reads CASSEQGAVNTGELFF. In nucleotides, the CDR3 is TGTGCCAGCAGCGAACAGGGGGCAGTGAACACCGGGGAGCTGTTTTTT.